A single sample is the source of the 17 T cell receptor beta chains below, sequenced in a study of blood T cell repertoires in COVID-19. Assay: immunoSEQ multiplex PCR; the TCRdb copy retains only in-frame clones and omits some. Here the sample spans roughly 30,000 clones, approximately 85% being singletons. The sample consisted of peripheral blood. The receptors derive from a man aged 55 to 69 with COVID-19, enrolled during active disease.

This chain uses TRBV11-3 with TRBJ2-1; the match to TRBD2 covers 12 bases. The J segment lost 9 bases and the V segment lost 5 bases, leaving 5 bases of the junction unmatched. The CDR3 extends over 14 amino acids. Germline CDR1 reads SGHNT; CDR2 reads YENEEA. CDR3 residues: CASSLLAGGFEQFF. CDR3 DNA: TGTGCCAGCAGCCTGCTAGCGGGGGGGTTTGAGCAGTTCTTC.

The rearrangement links TRBV7-9 to TRBJ1-5; 9 bases fit TRBD1. CDR3 length: 18 amino acids. The V gene end was trimmed by 4 bases and the J gene end by 0 bases; junction bases not matched to a gene: 10. Germline-derived CDR1 and CDR2 are SEHNR and FQNEAQ (reference sequence). CDR3 coding DNA: TGTGCCAGCAGCTCCACGGACAGGGGCGGGTATAGCAATCAGCCCCAGCATTTT. Protein sequence: CASSSTDRGGYSNQPQHF.

This sequence joins TRBV28 and TRBJ2-2; 13 bases map to TRBD2. Losses at the gene ends were 7 bases for V and 5 bases for J; bases not matched to a gene: 7. CDR3 length equals 16 residues. The germline CDR1 and CDR2 sequences are MDHEN and SYDVKM. Here the CDR3 reads CASKLAGGTETGELFF. CDR3 DNA: TGTGCCAGCAAACTAGCGGGAGGGACGGAGACCGGGGAGCTGTTTTTT.

The V call is TRBV2, the J call TRBJ2-6, with D tentatively TRBD2 (5 bases). The CDR3 contains 15 residues. V was clipped by 4 bases and J by 4 bases, with 11 bases between them. The germline V gene encodes CDR1 SNHLY and CDR2 FYNNEI. The CDR3 reads CASSVGLVGANVLTF. CDR3 DNA sequence: TGTGCCAGCAGTGTTGGACTTGTGGGGGCCAACGTCCTGACTTTC.

V usage is TRBV28 and J usage is TRBJ1-1, with D unclear. Trimming took off 5 bases at V and 8 bases at J, with 15 bases between the two ends. The germline gives CDR1 MDHEN, CDR2 SYDVKM. The CDR3 consists of 13 residues. CDR3 loop: CASSHPISSEAFF. CDR3 nucleotides: TGTGCCAGCAGTCACCCTATCTCTTCGGAAGCTTTCTTT.

The chain has TRBV28 and TRBJ2-2; 13 bases map to TRBD2. The length of the CDR3 is 20 residues. Germline values: CDR1 MDHEN, CDR2 SYDVKM. With V trimmed by 3 bases and J by 1 base, 11 bases remained unmatched. The CDR3, as DNA: TGTGCCAGCAGTTTTGAACAGGGGCGACTAGCGGGAGGGAACACCGGGGAGCTGTTTTTT. It codes for CASSFEQGRLAGGNTGELFF.

This clone was observed a single time. For the CDR3, the DNA is TGCAGCGTTGATTCCGGGACAGGGGGGGGCTACACCTTC. Its translation: CSVDSGTGGGYTF. The rearrangement links TRBV29-1 to TRBJ1-2; 11 bases fit TRBD1. The CDR3 consists of 13 residues. CDR1 is SQVTM and CDR2 is ANQGSEA in the germline V gene. V trimming: 3 bases; J trimming: 8 bases; junction bases outside the gene matches: 5.

The chain joins TRBV5-1 to TRBJ2-3; possibly TRBD1 for D (7 bases). Trimming took off 2 bases at V and 2 bases at J, with 15 bases between the two ends. CDR3 length equals 16 residues. In germline, CDR1 is SGHRS, CDR2 YFSETQ. CDR3 region: CASSLGGAGFTDTQYF. Here the CDR3 DNA reads TGCGCCAGCAGCTTAGGGGGCGCGGGGTTCACAGATACGCAGTATTTT. Drawing the rest from reference TRBV5-1 and TRBJ2-3, the complete variable domain is KAGVTQTPRYLIKTRGQQVTLSCSPISGHRSVSWYQQTPGQGLQFLFEYFSETQRNKGNFPGRFSGRQFSNSRSEMNVSTLELGDSALYLCASSLGGAGFTDTQYFGPGTRLTVL.

V is TRBV25-1 and J is TRBJ2-5, with 9 bases identical to TRBD1. The CDR3 covers 14 residues. The junction had 5 bases not matched to a gene; V was cut back by 5 bases and J by 4 bases. Germline loops: CDR1 MGHDK, CDR2 SYGVNS. DNA for the CDR3: TGTGCCAGCAGTTACAGGGGGCAAGGAGAGACCCAGTACTTC. Translating it yields CASSYRGQGETQYF.

V is TRBV10-3 and J is TRBJ2-3; 7 nucleotides align to TRBD2. Trimming cost V 7 bases and J 4 bases; bases outside gene matches: 14. The CDR3 contains 16 residues. CDR1 is ENHRY and CDR2 is SYGVKD in the germline V gene. DNA of the CDR3: TGTGCCATCACTGCGGGAGTAATTGAAGGGGCAGATACGCAGTATTTT. Translating gives CAITAGVIEGADTQYF.

This rearrangement joins TRBV6-5 to TRBJ1-5; TRBD1 agrees at 8 bases. Trimming took 6 bases from V and 3 from J; bases not matched to a gene: 7. The CDR3 length is 15 residues. Germline CDR1 and CDR2: MNHEY and SVGAGI. As DNA, the CDR3 is TGTGCCAGCAGACCGGACAGGGCCTCCAATCAGCCCCAGCATTTT. Encoded protein: CASRPDRASNQPQHF.

The rearrangement joins TRBV14 to TRBJ2-6, with a tentative D call TRBD2 (6 bases). V was cut by 2 bases and J by 0 bases, with 17 bases left in between. Per germline, CDR1 SGHDN and CDR2 FVKESK. The CDR3 sequence is 19 residues long. The CDR3 nucleotides are TGTGCCAGCAGCCAACTCCCCAGGGCGGGGCTCTCTGGGGCCAACGTCCTGACTTTC. Encoded protein: CASSQLPRAGLSGANVLTF.

V is TRBV7-8 and J is TRBJ1-1; 7 nucleotides match TRBD1. The CDR3 has 16 amino acids. The J segment lost 1 base and the V segment lost 0 bases, leaving 5 bases of the junction unmatched. The germline V gene encodes CDR1 SGHVS and CDR2 FQNEAQ. The CDR3 coding sequence is TGTGCCAGCAGCTTAGCTACAGGGGTCCCGAACACTGAAGCTTTCTTT. Its protein is CASSLATGVPNTEAFF.

The chain carries TRBV4-2 and TRBJ1-1, with D perhaps matching TRBD1 (5 bases). CDR3 length: 18 residues. From germline, CDR1 is LGHNA and CDR2 YNFKEQ. The ends were cut back, 1 base at V and 4 bases at J, with 22 bases in the middle. The CDR3 sequence is CASSQGVAGSLSGTEAFF. In DNA form, the CDR3 reads TGTGCCAGCAGCCAAGGGGTGGCAGGGTCCCTCTCTGGCACTGAAGCTTTCTTT.

The chain combines TRBV6-4 with TRBJ2-5; 9 bases line up with TRBD1. The germline gives CDR1 MRHNA, CDR2 SNTAGT. This CDR3 is 16 amino acids long. V shed 2 bases and J 4 bases; nucleotides not matched to a gene: 8. The CDR3 DNA follows: TGTGCCAGCAGTGACCCGAAAAGGGACAGGGTAGAGACCCAGTACTTC. Its protein product is CASSDPKRDRVETQYF.

The V and J genes are TRBV6-5 and TRBJ1-6, with TRBD1 matching over 12 bases. From germline, CDR1 is MNHEY and CDR2 SVGAGI. The CDR3 extends over 15 amino acids. The V segment lost 6 bases and the J segment 6 bases; nucleotides outside the gene matches: 3. The CDR3 DNA reads as TGTGCCAGCAGGGGGGACAGGGGGCGTAATTCACCCCTCCACTTT. Amino acids: CASRGDRGRNSPLHF.

The chain carries TRBV11-3 and TRBJ2-1; D is undetermined. V gave up 1 base and J gave up 7 bases, with 5 bases separating them. The CDR3 sequence is 12 residues long. Germline assignment: CDR1 SGHNT and CDR2 YENEEA. The CDR3 DNA follows: TGTGCCAGCAGCTTAGTATCGAATGAGCAGTTCTTC. The encoded protein is CASSLVSNEQFF.